This entry describes one TCR beta chain. As yet, its antigen is unknown. The source of the sample is a study of cytomegalovirus exposure and HLA in healthy donors. Study-wide background: The 120 or so validation repertoires used the same platform as the 550 to 850 first-cohort repertoires (as reported by a later analysis). Study-wide results and caveats: Cytomegalovirus status was reportedly diagnosed by the classifier with high specificity and sensitivity. The study listed some 160 cytomegalovirus-associated TCR beta chains. Subsequent analysis of the 100 to 150 validation repertoires found a tendency for first-cohort TCR clusters to co-occur.

V was pared by 7 bases and J by 5 bases, with 8 bases of the junction left unmatched. Germline V CDR1 and CDR2: MGHDK, SYGVNS. The CDR3 totals 14 residues. Sequencing used immunoSEQ multiplex PCR; TCRdb keeps in-frame clones, though not all of them. The table shows a few hundred thousand clones, with about 93% occurring only once. The sequenced sample consisted of PBMCs. The genes are TRBV25-1 and TRBJ2-7; 10 nucleotides line up with TRBD1. This TCR came from a woman under 30 in good health and CMV-seronegative. CDR3 loop: CASNVPGQGNEQYF. DNA for the CDR3: TGTGCCAGCAACGTTCCGGGACAGGGGAACGAGCAGTACTTC.